The rows below give T cell receptor beta chains drawn from one sample of a study of shared clonotypes between healthy human individuals. TCRdb's table, derived via immunoSEQ multiplex PCR, lists solely in-frame clones and lacks some. The repertoire holds approximately 1.5 million clones, approximately 98% seen once, with 0.4% to 0.45% in the top ten. What was sequenced was naive CD4+ T cells sorted from blood. All receptors come from a man younger than 45 in good health. CDR3s include the opening cysteine and the closing phenylalanine or tryptophan. D genes are given only for firm matches. Size is omitted from some rows. Given values are once, few, many or a class for expanded clones.

v_gene	abundance	j_gene	d_gene	CDR3aa	CDR3nt
TRBV27	NA	TRBJ2-2	TRBD2	CASSFPGLAGTGELFF	TGTGCCAGCAGTTTCCCTGGACTAGCGGGAACCGGGGAGCTGTTTTTT
TRBV4-1	NA	TRBJ2-1	TRBD1	CASSQPMGQVNEQFF	TGCGCCAGCAGCCAGCCAATGGGACAGGTAAATGAGCAGTTCTTC
TRBV1	once	TRBJ1-4	NA	CTSSQTDRSTNEKLFF	TGCACCAGCAGCCAAACCGACAGATCAACTAATGAAAAACTGTTTTTT
TRBV7-2	NA	TRBJ2-5	NA	CASSLVPQGWFETQYF	TGTGCCAGCAGCTTAGTTCCGCAGGGCTGGTTTGAGACCCAGTACTTC
TRBV5-1	NA	TRBJ2-1	NA	CASSLESGDNEQFF	TGCGCCAGCAGCTTGGAGAGCGGAGACAATGAGCAGTTCTTC
TRBV7-6	NA	TRBJ2-1	NA	CASSTLTGDEQFF	TGTGCCAGCAGCACACTGACTGGTGATGAGCAGTTCTTC
TRBV5-1	NA	TRBJ2-7	TRBD1	CASSPGQGTEQYF	TGCGCCAGCAGTCCTGGACAGGGTACCGAGCAGTACTTC
TRBV6-6	NA	TRBJ1-1	NA	CASSYRGMATEAFF	TGTGCCAGCAGTTACAGGGGGATGGCCACTGAAGCTTTCTTT
TRBV10-2	NA	TRBJ1-1	TRBD1	CASSESRLQGAEAFF	TGCGCCAGCAGTGAGTCGAGATTACAGGGGGCTGAAGCTTTCTTT
TRBV15	NA	TRBJ1-2	TRBD1	CATSSQGTGGYGYTF	TGTGCCACCAGCAGCCAAGGGACAGGGGGCTATGGCTACACCTTC
TRBV6-5	once	TRBJ1-2	NA	CASRIHRFTYGYTF	TGTGCCAGCAGGATCCACAGGTTTACTTATGGCTACACCTTC
TRBV30	NA	TRBJ2-1	TRBD2	CAWSTCSAGDDNEQFF	TGTGCCTGGAGTACCTGTTCAGCGGGAGACGACAATGAGCAGTTCTTC
TRBV5-1	few	TRBJ2-1	TRBD2	CASSPGLADYNEQFF	TGCGCCAGCAGCCCGGGACTAGCGGACTACAATGAGCAGTTCTTC
TRBV28	NA	TRBJ1-5	NA	CASNSDGTYQPQHF	TGTGCCAGCAATTCTGACGGAACCTATCAGCCCCAGCATTTT
TRBV27	NA	TRBJ2-7	TRBD2	CASSLEAGGNYEQYF	TGTGCCAGCAGTTTAGAAGCGGGAGGGAACTACGAGCAGTACTTC
TRBV7-9	once	TRBJ2-6	NA	CASSLSAGANVLTF	TGTGCCAGCAGCCTTTCCGCTGGGGCCAACGTCCTGACTTTC
TRBV7-9	NA	TRBJ2-3	NA	CASSQTASTDTQYF	TGTGCCAGCAGCCAGACGGCTAGCACAGATACGCAGTATTTT
TRBV2	NA	TRBJ2-7	NA	CASGQLMEQYF	TGTGCCAGCGGACAGCTTATGGAGCAGTACTTC
TRBV28	NA	TRBJ2-7	NA	CASSPVAGTVYEQYF	TGTGCCAGCAGCCCGGTTGCGGGAACGGTCTACGAGCAGTACTTC
TRBV18	NA	TRBJ1-4	NA	CASSQTGTSEKLFF	TGTGCCAGCTCACAAACAGGGACTAGTGAAAAACTGTTTTTT
TRBV6-1	NA	TRBJ1-4	TRBD1	CASSTRTGGQEKLFF	TGTGCCAGCAGCACTAGGACAGGGGGCCAAGAAAAACTGTTTTTT
TRBV15	NA	TRBJ1-5	NA	CATSSDPGQPQHF	TGTGCCACCAGCAGTGACCCCGGTCAGCCCCAGCATTTT
TRBV29-1	NA	TRBJ2-7	TRBD1	CSVEGVRDRGGLREQYF	TGCAGCGTTGAAGGGGTTCGGGACAGGGGCGGCCTACGCGAGCAGTACTTC
TRBV7-2	NA	TRBJ2-5	NA	CASSLGQFQETQYF	TGTGCCAGCAGCCTTGGGCAGTTCCAAGAGACCCAGTACTTC
TRBV7-9	NA	TRBJ1-5	NA	CASSLKTGQPQHF	TGTGCCAGCAGCCTAAAGACAGGACAGCCCCAGCATTTT
TRBV14	NA	TRBJ2-7	NA	CASSPGKGGAYEQYF	TGTGCCAGCAGCCCCGGGAAAGGGGGTGCCTACGAGCAGTACTTC
TRBV19	once	TRBJ2-2	NA	CASSWTVGELFF	TGTGCCAGTAGCTGGACCGTCGGGGAGCTGTTTTTT
TRBV4-1	NA	TRBJ2-5	TRBD1	CASSQRGQGRVETQYF	TGCGCCAGCAGCCAACGCGGACAGGGGAGAGTGGAGACCCAGTACTTC
TRBV19	once	TRBJ1-2	NA	CASTQDQANYGYTF	TGTGCCAGTACCCAGGATCAGGCTAACTATGGCTACACCTTC
TRBV18	NA	TRBJ2-1	NA	CASSPIAVATDEQFF	TGTGCCAGCTCACCGATCGCTGTGGCGACCGATGAGCAGTTCTTC
TRBV7-9	NA	TRBJ1-1	NA	CASSSLAGVSAFF	TGTGCCAGCAGCTCCCTGGCCGGGGTCTCGGCTTTCTTT
TRBV7-2	NA	TRBJ2-2	NA	CASIEGSVSGELFF	TGTGCCAGCATTGAGGGATCGGTCTCCGGGGAGCTGTTTTTT
TRBV7-9	NA	TRBJ2-1	TRBD2	CASSKGGLAGDYNEQFF	TGTGCCAGCAGCAAAGGAGGGCTAGCGGGAGATTATAATGAGCAGTTCTTC
TRBV7-6	NA	TRBJ2-5	NA	CASSPNRVQETQYF	TGTGCCAGCAGCCCAAACAGGGTTCAAGAGACCCAGTACTTC
TRBV29-1	NA	TRBJ2-1	NA	CSAEGSHNEQFF	TGCAGCGCCGAGGGCAGCCACAATGAGCAGTTCTTC
TRBV7-7	NA	TRBJ2-3	NA	CASSLGRRSTDTQYF	TGTGCTAGCAGCTTAGGACGGCGGAGCACAGATACGCAGTATTTT
TRBV28	NA	TRBJ1-1	NA	CASSNTGREAFF	TGTGCCAGCAGCAATACAGGGCGTGAAGCTTTCTTT
TRBV5-5	NA	TRBJ1-5	TRBD1	CASSWTGTANQPQHF	TGTGCCAGCAGCTGGACCGGGACAGCCAATCAGCCCCAGCATTTT
TRBV10-3	NA	TRBJ1-5	NA	CAISESKLGDSNQPQHF	TGTGCCATCAGTGAGTCGAAACTTGGGGATAGCAATCAGCCCCAGCATTTT
TRBV7-2	NA	TRBJ1-4	TRBD1	CASSPEPGQGLGGTF	TGTGCCAGCAGCCCGGAACCGGGACAGGGGCTCGGGGGGACTTTT
TRBV7-2	once	TRBJ1-2	NA	CASSPQGAGYTF	TGTGCCAGCAGCCCCCAGGGCGCCGGCTACACCTTC
TRBV5-6	NA	TRBJ2-7	NA	CASTRTHSSYEQYF	TGTGCCAGCACCAGGACGCACAGCTCCTACGAGCAGTACTTC
TRBV28	NA	TRBJ2-7	NA	CASSLWWGHEQYF	TGTGCCAGCAGTTTATGGTGGGGTCACGAGCAGTACTTC
TRBV19	NA	TRBJ1-5	NA	CASSMDVDQPQHF	TGTGCCAGTAGTATGGATGTGGATCAGCCCCAGCATTTT
TRBV19	NA	TRBJ1-5	NA	CASSMRRTGSSNQPQHF	TGTGCCAGTAGTATGCGTCGAACAGGGAGTAGCAATCAGCCCCAGCATTTT
TRBV19	NA	TRBJ2-7	TRBD2	CATRTVGGTYEQYF	TGTGCCACCAGGACGGTGGGAGGGACCTACGAGCAGTACTTC
TRBV28	once	TRBJ2-7	NA	CASRGSYEQYF	TGTGCCAGCAGGGGCTCCTACGAGCAGTACTTC
TRBV5-1	NA	TRBJ2-3	TRBD2	CATGLAAGVGTQYF	TGCGCCACCGGACTAGCGGCTGGAGTGGGTACGCAGTATTTT
TRBV5-1	NA	TRBJ2-1	NA	CASSLSPAYNEQFF	TGCGCCAGCAGCTTGAGCCCGGCCTACAATGAGCAGTTCTTC
TRBV7-9	NA	TRBJ1-1	TRBD1	CASSRTGLSAFF	TGTGCCAGCAGTAGGACAGGTCTATCAGCTTTCTTT
TRBV15	NA	TRBJ2-5	NA	CATSRDLGLQETQYF	TGTGCCACCAGCAGAGATCTCGGGCTCCAAGAGACCCAGTACTTC
TRBV27	NA	TRBJ2-7	TRBD1	CASSYKFPGTGVYEQYF	TGTGCCAGCAGCTACAAATTTCCGGGGACAGGGGTCTACGAGCAGTACTTC
TRBV6-1	NA	TRBJ1-5	TRBD1	CASHRDRDQPQHF	TGTGCCAGTCACCGGGACAGGGATCAGCCCCAGCATTTT